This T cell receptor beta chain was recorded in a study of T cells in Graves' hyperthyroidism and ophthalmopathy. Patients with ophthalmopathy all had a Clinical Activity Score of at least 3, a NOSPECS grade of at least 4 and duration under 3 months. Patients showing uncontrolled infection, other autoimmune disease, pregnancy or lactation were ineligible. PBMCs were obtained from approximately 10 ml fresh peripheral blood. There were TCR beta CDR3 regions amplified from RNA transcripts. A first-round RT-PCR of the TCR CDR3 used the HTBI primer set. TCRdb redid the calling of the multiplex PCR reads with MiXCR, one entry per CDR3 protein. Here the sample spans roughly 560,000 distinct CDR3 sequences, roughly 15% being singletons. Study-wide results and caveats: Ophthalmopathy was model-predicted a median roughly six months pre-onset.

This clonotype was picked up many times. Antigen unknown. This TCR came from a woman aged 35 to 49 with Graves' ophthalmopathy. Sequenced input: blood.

CDR3 DNA: TGTGCCAGCAGTTACAGGACAGGGGGTTCCTCTGGGGCCAACGTCCTGACTTTC. Protein sequence: CASSYRTGGSSGANVLTF. The chain combines TRBV27 with TRBJ2-6, with 10 bases matching TRBD1. The CDR3 has 18 residues. Losses at the gene ends were 4 bases for V and 0 bases for J; bases not matched to a gene: 6. The germline CDR1 and CDR2 sequences are MNHEY and SMNVEV (reference sequence).